This TCR beta chain was identified in a study of T cell responses to AZD1222 COVID-19 vaccine (dated by TCRdb to the early 2020s). As for the study more broadly: AZD1222 recipients given second doses at about 4 weeks or at about 12 weeks were pooled, since spike-specific TCR depth and breadth were not found to differ between the two schedules. A total of 233 trial participants underwent TCR sequencing, of whom about 210 had received two doses of AZD1222 and around 25 had received two doses of the MenACWY control vaccine. Trial participants were enrolled into age subgroups of 18-55, 56-69 and 70-plus years, which contained 148, 28 and 57 TCR-sequenced participants, respectively. Beyond this particular receptor, the publication reports: In the small 56-69-year group, the increase in depth fell short of significance, most likely because of low power. CD4 TCRs associated with the vaccine covered the entire spike protein, and the dominant responses were in regions 160-218 and 743-854. Because no day 14 peak-response samples were available, the repertoires could be characterized only after the peak T cell response. Reportedly, almost half of the unique spike-specific TCRs recognized epitopes lying outside the regions that are mutated in the B.1.351 and B.1.1.7 variants. After two AZD1222 doses, spike-specific TCR breadth and depth were significantly higher than at day 0 and than in MenACWY recipients. Participants were mostly white British, with more females than males. The authors suggested clonal diversity may have been underestimated. Conclusions about previously exposed vaccinees are limited, since just five or six AZD1222 recipients were seropositive for SARS-CoV-2 at baseline.

In the paper's terms, the time point label means: baseline before first vaccination. The vaccinee samples were drawn from two UK trials, COV001 and COV002, one of which was a single-blind randomized controlled phase 2/3 trial testing AZD1222 (ChAdOx1 nCoV-19) in healthy adults. For TCRbeta chain sequencing, PBMC samples from trial participants were taken at day 0 and at day 28 after the second dose. A word on this clone: The specificity of this receptor is unknown. No base quality information exists; no much larger clone differs at one position.

Reading the germline V gene gives CDR1 MGHRA and CDR2 YSYEKL. The cysteine opens and the phenylalanine closes a CDR3 of 12 amino acids. Only the CDR3 DNA is retained, 36 bases long and in frame from the first base. V and J are trimmed by 4 bases and 10 bases, and the gene matches miss 6 bases of the junction. The CDR3 regions of human TCRbeta chains were analyzed by immunosequencing. Processing in the source paper ran as follows. TCRs in the repertoires were compared against a reference library of SARS-CoV-2-specific TCRs that had been generated with the MIRA antigen-specificity platform. Breadth was defined as the fraction of unique TCRs that were SARS-CoV-2-associated. Depth was defined as the fraction of total T cells that were SARS-CoV-2-associated. Using the MIRA data, every spike-specific TCR was mapped to the spike region that the TCR reacted to and assigned to either a CD4 or a CD8 class. Log10-transformed breadth and depth values were compared by one-way ANOVA with Sidak's multiple comparisons tests. This immuneACCESS table, as held by TCRdb, lists in-frame sequences with V and J called but not all clones. Of the missing ones, under half trace to an unresolved V gene in checked studies; the others have no known cause. That table gives V, J and clone size, and the DNA gave D and trimming. This sample is represented by 90,000 to 100,000 clones; around nine tenths of them were singletons. The top ten clonotypes cover 2.8% of the sample.

The input for sequencing was peripheral blood, taken on day 0 of AZD1222 vaccination. The receptor's source is an adult in good health. The chain employs TRBV4-1 and TRBJ1-1, with TRBD1 identical over 7 junction bases. The CDR3 has the sequence CASSPNQGGAFF. The DNA is TGCGCCAGCAGCCCCAACCAGGGGGGAGCTTTCTTT.